Described below is a single T cell receptor (beta chain) sequence and its context. Its matching antigen is unknown. Germline-derived CDR1 and CDR2 are SNHLY and FYNNEI. The V gene end was trimmed by 6 bases and the J gene end by 4 bases; junction bases not matched to a gene: 12. This CDR3 region has 15 residues. An even split of each subset's genomic DNA across several immunoSEQ plates was performed. Generated by immunoSEQ multiplex PCR, the TCRdb table keeps only in-frame clones and is missing some. The sample carries over a million clones, under 80% recorded once. This entry is derived from a study of shared clonotypes between healthy human individuals. Overall study context: Every donor yielded three CD4 naive, three CD4 memory, two CD8 naive and one CD8 memory plate. Study-level findings and limits: Sampling used blood alone; tissue repertoires probably differ. Rarefaction analysis demonstrated incomplete sorted-subset sequencing notwithstanding large depth.

The V call is TRBV2, the J call TRBJ2-7; the match to TRBD1 covers 7 bases. The origin of this receptor is a man aged 18 to 35 in good health. The sequenced sample consisted of memory CD4+ T cells sorted from blood. The subset: CD45RA-negative fraction. The CDR3 is CASSERSQGRYEQYF. CDR3 nucleotides: TGTGCCAGCAGCGAACGATCACAGGGGCGGTACGAGCAGTACTTC.